This TCR beta chain was recovered during a study of long-term antiretroviral therapy in people with HIV. Assay version v3.0 of immunoSEQ was used, and it was run at survey level. Sequencing used immunoSEQ multiplex PCR; TCRdb keeps in-frame clones, though not all of them. Here the sample spans roughly 28,000 clones, 80% being singletons. The count of this clone is one. V was clipped by 0 bases and J by 0 bases, with 10 bases between them. The germline V gene encodes CDR1 LGHNA and CDR2 YNFKEQ. The CDR3 sequence is 16 residues long. V gene TRBV4-2 combines with J gene TRBJ2-3, with D possibly being TRBD1 (6 bases). The source material was unsorted PBMCs, sampled 0.3 years after starting antiretroviral therapy. The source of this sequence is a man in his forties with HIV. This CDR3 is CASSQDIRGSTDTQYF. The DNA for the CDR3 is TGTGCCAGCAGCCAAGATATTAGGGGGAGCACAGATACGCAGTATTTT.